This passage covers 30 T cell receptor beta chains from one sample sequenced in a study of Ad26.COV2.S vaccination and SARS-CoV-2 variants. Data came from immunoSEQ multiplex PCR; TCRdb stores just in-frame clones and leaves some out. The sample yields about 440,000 clones, around nine tenths seen once. The treatment here: some 19 received Ad26.COV2.S at low or high dose, single or two shots; about 5 received placebo; per-sample allocation not given. The investigators took samples on day 63 after the first vaccine or placebo injection. The specimen was peripheral blood, collected in a trial of Ad26.COV2.S vaccine versus placebo. The origin of the receptors is a person between 18 and 65 years old who received the Ad26.COV2.S COVID-19 vaccine or a placebo.

The chain links TRBV27 to TRBJ2-1; unclear D gene. CDR1 and CDR2 (germline): MNHEY, SMNVEV (reference sequence). The CDR3 extends over 13 amino acids. V was cut by 8 bases and J by 9 bases, with 17 bases left in between. The CDR3 DNA follows: TGTGCCAGCGGAACCGTCTGGAGAGGTGAGCAGTTCTTC. This translates into CASGTVWRGEQFF.

The genes are TRBV11-2 and TRBJ1-1; tentative D call: TRBD1 (5 bases). The ends were cut back, 5 bases at V and 0 bases at J, with 13 bases in the middle. The CDR3 length is 15 residues. Germline V lookup: CDR1 SGHAT, CDR2 FQNNGV. The CDR3 loop is CASSPRRGLNTEAFF. The CDR3 coding sequence is TGTGCCAGCAGCCCAAGACGGGGGTTGAACACTGAAGCTTTCTTT.

This chain links TRBV3-1 (or the pseudogene TRBV3-2) with TRBJ1-5; D might be TRBD1 (6 bases). Germline V gene sequence: CDR1 LGHDT, CDR2 YNNKEL (reference sequence). The CDR3 totals 15 residues. V lost 0 bases, J lost 7 bases, and 13 bases lay in between. As DNA, the CDR3 is TGTGCCAGCAGCCAAGAGGGGGGCCTCGGGCAGCCCCAGCATTTT. It encodes CASSQEGGLGQPQHF.

This sequence joins TRBV28 and TRBJ2-7; 11 bases fit TRBD1. CDR3 length: 15 amino acids. Germline V gene data show CDR1 as MDHEN and CDR2 as SYDVKM. The J segment lost 2 bases and the V segment lost 5 bases, leaving 5 bases of the junction unmatched. The CDR3 is CASSGPGQGAYEQYF. The CDR3, as DNA: TGTGCCAGCAGTGGGCCGGGACAGGGGGCCTACGAGCAGTACTTC.

The chain has TRBV6-5 and TRBJ2-7, with D perhaps TRBD1 (5 bases). Trimming removed 5 bases from V and 3 bases from J, with 11 bases in between. CDR1 MNHEY and CDR2 SVGAGI come from the germline V gene. This CDR3 has 13 amino acids. The DNA for the CDR3 is TGTGCCAGCAGTACGTCCCAGGGCTACGAGCAGTACTTC. Protein: CASSTSQGYEQYF.

The chain recombines TRBV6-2 or TRBV6-3 with TRBJ1-5; no firm D call. CDR1 and CDR2 (germline): MNHEY, SVGEGT. The CDR3 has 17 amino acids. V was clipped by 3 bases and J by 2 bases, with 17 bases between them. CDR3 bases: TGTGCCAGCAGTTATGTGCCCGGGTCGGTGGGCAATCAGCCCCAGCATTTT. It translates to CASSYVPGSVGNQPQHF.

The V call is TRBV7-2, the J call TRBJ1-2; the match to TRBD1 covers 11 bases. Trimming took 5 bases from V and 6 from J; bases not matched to a gene: 5. The CDR3 is 14 residues long. Germline CDR1 reads SGHTA; CDR2 reads FQGNSA. The CDR3, as DNA: TGTGCCAGCAGCCTGGGACAGGGGGTGAATGGCTACACCTTC. This translates into CASSLGQGVNGYTF.

This rearrangement joins TRBV14 to TRBJ2-7, with D unclear. Germline V CDR1 and CDR2: SGHDN, FVKESK. CDR3 length: 12 residues. Trimming took off 1 base at V and 9 bases at J, with 10 bases between the two ends. The chain's CDR3 is CASSQVQTPQYF. CDR3 nucleotides: TGTGCCAGCAGCCAAGTTCAGACGCCGCAGTACTTC.

In this sample, this clone turned up once. This rearrangement joins TRBV30 to TRBJ2-7; 8 bases align to TRBD2. Per germline, CDR1 GTSNPN and CDR2 SVGIG (reference sequence). The CDR3 is 15 amino acids. V trimming: 4 bases; J trimming: 3 bases; junction bases outside the gene matches: 11. The CDR3 DNA reads TGTGCCTGGAAGTGGGCGGGAGGCCCAAACTACGAGCAGTACTTC. It codes for CAWKWAGGPNYEQYF. Based on the CDR3 plus reference TRBV30 and TRBJ2-7, the full variable domain is SQTIHQWPATLVQPVGSPLSLECTVEGTSNPNLYWYRQAAGRGLQLLFYSVGIGQISSEVPQNLSASRPQDRQFILSSKKLLLSDSGFYLCAWKWAGGPNYEQYFGPGTRLTVT.

In nucleotides, the CDR3 is TGTGCCAGTAGTATAGAAGGGACAGGGGGAGAGACCCAGTACTTC. Amino acid sequence: CASSIEGTGGETQYF. This chain joins TRBV19 and TRBJ2-5, with 11 bases that match TRBD1. Trimming cost V 0 bases and J 4 bases; bases outside gene matches: 1. The CDR3 spans 15 residues. Per the germline V gene, CDR1 is LNHDA and CDR2 is SQIVND (reference sequence).

This clone was picked up one time. The chain links TRBV6-5 to TRBJ2-7; 9 bases match TRBD1. CDR1 is MNHEY and CDR2 is SVGAGI in the germline V gene. V dropped 6 bases and J dropped 7; count of bases not matched to a gene: 10. The CDR3 spans 14 residues. CDR3 sequence (DNA): TGTGCCAGCAGACCTACGGGACAGGGAAGGGAGCAGTACTTC. This codes for CASRPTGQGREQYF.

This clone was seen more than once but under ten times. V usage is TRBV12-3 or TRBV12-4 and J usage is TRBJ2-1, with 7 nucleotides matching TRBD1. The CDR3 has 13 amino acids. V dropped 4 bases and J dropped 6; count of bases not matched to a gene: 3. This chain's CDR3 is CASSSNRGNEQFF. CDR3 in DNA: TGTGCCAGCAGTTCTAACAGGGGCAATGAGCAGTTCTTC.

About this clone itself: An end of the junction does not agree with germline; a read error may underlie this. This chain's CDR3 is CGAGTDYYNEQFF. The CDR3 DNA is TGCGGGGCCGGGACAGACTACTACAATGAGCAGTTCTTC. The V gene is TRBV30, the J gene TRBJ2-1, with 7 bases aligning to TRBD1. The CDR3 contains 13 residues. Germline loops: CDR1 GTSNPN, CDR2 SVGIG (reference sequence).

The V call is TRBV6-1, the J call TRBJ2-2, with 13 positions matching TRBD2. After removal of 3 bases from V and 4 bases from J, the junction contained 5 bases not matched to a gene. Germline assignment: CDR1 MNHNS and CDR2 SASEGT. The CDR3 is 17 residues long. CDR3 protein: CASSDPLAGGVTGELFF. The CDR3 DNA sequence: TGTGCCAGCAGTGACCCACTAGCGGGAGGGGTCACCGGGGAGCTGTTTTTT.

The chain is built from TRBV28 and TRBJ1-5; no clear D. Trimming left V 8 bases short and J 0 bases short, with 11 bases between. The germline gives CDR1 MDHEN, CDR2 SYDVKM. This CDR3 has 14 amino acids. As DNA, the CDR3 is TGTGCCAGCCTCGACGGAAGTAGCAATCAGCCCCAGCATTTT. This codes for CASLDGSSNQPQHF. The full variable domain, with the rest looked up from reference TRBV28 and TRBJ1-5, is DVKVTQSSRYLVKRTGEKVFLECVQDMDHENMFWYRQDPGLGLRLIYFSYDVKMKEKGDIPEGYSVSREKKERFSLILESASTNQTSMYLCASLDGSSNQPQHFGDGTRLSIL.

The chain recombines TRBV28 with TRBJ2-1; the match to TRBD2 covers 12 bases. CDR3 length: 13 amino acids. CDR1 is MDHEN, CDR2 SYDVKM, per germline. The V and J ends lost 6 bases and 13 bases, in that order; junction bases with no gene match: 7. The CDR3 here is CASRTSGSGQQFF. The CDR3 nucleotides read TGTGCCAGCAGGACTAGCGGGAGTGGACAACAGTTCTTC.

The V gene is TRBV9, the J gene TRBJ2-1; no firm D call. V gave up 3 bases and J gave up 1 base, with 11 bases separating them. CDR1 is SGDLS, CDR2 YYNGEE, per germline. This CDR3 spans 15 amino acids. The CDR3 DNA reads TGTGCCAGCAGCGAGACGGGTGTATCCTACAATGAGCAGTTCTTC. Translated: CASSETGVSYNEQFF.

V and J are TRBV28 and TRBJ1-2, with a possible D match to TRBD1 (6 bases). V dropped 6 bases and J dropped 2 bases, with 16 bases sitting between them. The CDR3 runs to 15 residues. The germline V gene has CDR1 MDHEN and CDR2 SYDVKM. The CDR3 loop reads CASSPEGGRNYGYTF. The CDR3 region has the DNA TGTGCCAGCAGCCCCGAGGGGGGCAGAAACTATGGCTACACCTTC.

The V gene is TRBV9, the J gene TRBJ2-5; TRBD1 or TRBD2 may be the D gene (5 bases each). This CDR3 has 13 residues. In germline, CDR1 is SGDLS, CDR2 YYNGEE. Trimming removed 4 bases from V and 5 bases from J, with 12 bases in between. CDR3 nucleotides: TGTGCCAGCAGCCCACCGAGGGGCGAGACCCAGTACTTC. Its protein product is CASSPPRGETQYF.

The V gene is TRBV27, the J gene TRBJ1-6, with unresolved D. Germline V gene sequence: CDR1 MNHEY, CDR2 SMNVEV (reference sequence). The CDR3 sequence is 14 residues long. Trimming stripped 5 bases from V and 7 bases from J, with 12 bases between. The CDR3 loop is CASSKSTKNSPLHF. The CDR3 DNA sequence: TGTGCCAGCAGTAAATCGACAAAAAATTCACCCCTCCACTTT.

This clone is a singleton in its sample. The CDR3, as DNA: TGTGCCAGCAGCTTAGAGGGGTCCTATAATTCACCCCTCCACTTT. This encodes CASSLEGSYNSPLHF. The rearrangement links TRBV7-9 to TRBJ1-6; weak D call: TRBD1 (5 bases). Germline CDR1 reads SEHNR; CDR2 reads FQNEAQ (reference sequence). V gave up 1 base and J gave up 1 base, with 5 bases separating them. The CDR3 has 15 amino acids.

The V call is TRBV7-3, the J call TRBJ1-1, with 11 bases fitting TRBD1. Germline V gives CDR1 SGHTA, CDR2 FQGTGA. The CDR3 has 15 residues. Trimming removed 5 bases from V and 5 bases from J; junction bases left unmatched: 7. The CDR3 region has the DNA TGTGCCAGCAGCCCGGACAGGGGGCGCTGGACTGAAGCTTTCTTT. Translating it yields CASSPDRGRWTEAFF. The variable domain in full, completed from reference TRBV7-3 and TRBJ1-1, reads GAGVSQTPSNKVTEKGKYVELRCDPISGHTALYWYRQSLGQGPEFLIYFQGTGAADDSGLPNDRFFAVRPEGSVSTLKIQRTERGDSAVYLCASSPDRGRWTEAFFGQGTRLTVV.

The chain has TRBV5-6 and TRBJ1-3, with D possibly TRBD1 on 5 matching bases. The CDR3 has 14 amino acids. The V and J ends lost 4 bases and 4 bases respectively, with 12 bases between them. Germline V gene lookup returns CDR1 SGHDT and CDR2 YYEEEE. CDR3 loop: CASSPSGPGNTIYF. CDR3 DNA sequence: TGTGCCAGCAGCCCGTCGGGGCCAGGAAACACCATATATTTT.

Regarding this clone: This CDR3 is also generated by other DNA sequences in the sample. For the CDR3, the DNA is TGTGCCAGCAGCTTGTGGGGCAATCAGCCCCAGCATTTT. Translating it yields CASSLWGNQPQHF. V gene TRBV7-2 combines with J gene TRBJ1-5; D unresolved. CDR1 SGHTA and CDR2 FQGNSA come from the germline V gene. CDR3 length equals 13 residues. V was trimmed by 3 bases and J by 2 bases, leaving 5 bases between them. Filled out from reference TRBV7-2 and TRBJ1-5, the complete variable domain reads GAGVSQSPSNKVTEKGKDVELRCDPISGHTALYWYRQSLGQGLEFLIYFQGNSAPDKSGLPSDRFSAERTGGSVSTLTIQRTQQEDSAVYLCASSLWGNQPQHFGDGTRLSIL.

Remarks on this clone: At the DNA level, this CDR3 is encoded by other sequences in the same sample as well. The V and J genes are TRBV28 and TRBJ1-2; D unclear. V lost 3 bases and J 1 base, leaving 3 bases between the germline ends. This CDR3 region has 12 residues. Per the germline V gene, CDR1 is MDHEN and CDR2 is SYDVKM. CDR3 residues: CASSFGNYGYTF. CDR3 in DNA: TGTGCCAGCAGTTTTGGTAACTATGGCTACACCTTC.

The rearrangement joins TRBV19 to TRBJ1-1; D might be TRBD1 (5 bases). CDR1 LNHDA and CDR2 SQIVND come from the germline V gene (reference sequence). This CDR3 comprises 15 residues. V lost 0 bases and J lost 4, with 12 bases in between. The CDR3 loop reads CASSIDRGAGTEAFF. The CDR3 DNA sequence: TGTGCCAGTAGTATAGATAGAGGGGCGGGCACTGAAGCTTTCTTT.

The V and J genes are TRBV14 and TRBJ1-1; no clear D gene. Germline CDR1 is SGHDN and CDR2 is FVKESK. The germline V and J ends were trimmed by 0 bases and 1 base, with 15 bases remaining between them. The CDR3 totals 17 residues. For the CDR3, the DNA is TGTGCCAGCAGCCAAGAGTTGCGGGCCAGAAGGAACACTGAAGCTTTCTTT. Residues: CASSQELRARRNTEAFF. The full variable domain, with the rest looked up from reference TRBV14 and TRBJ1-1, is EAGVTQFPSHSVIEKGQTVTLRCDPISGHDNLYWYRRVMGKEIKFLLHFVKESKQDESGMPNNRFLAERTGGTYSTLKVQPAELEDSGVYFCASSQELRARRNTEAFFGQGTRLTVV.

As regards this clone: The same CDR3 can be traced to other DNA sequences in this sample. V usage is TRBV30 and J usage is TRBJ2-5, with D uncertain. CDR1 and CDR2 from the germline V gene are GTSNPN and SVGIG (reference sequence). The CDR3 is 12 residues long. V lost 0 bases and J lost 5, with 7 bases in between. The CDR3 DNA is TGTGCCTGGAGTGTAGGGCGGGAGACCCAGTACTTC. Translated: CAWSVGRETQYF.

The V gene is TRBV27, the J gene TRBJ2-7, with D maybe TRBD2 (6 bases). With 6 bases removed from V and 3 bases from J, the gap between germline ends came to 12 bases. Germline V gene sequence: CDR1 MNHEY, CDR2 SMNVEV (reference sequence). The CDR3 loop spans 13 amino acids. The CDR3 nucleotides are TGTGCCAGCAGCCATGGGACTGACTACGAGCAGTACTTC. Amino acids: CASSHGTDYEQYF.

This clone was counted a few times. This chain links TRBV7-8 with TRBJ1-3; D is unresolved. The V gene's germline CDR1 is SGHVS and CDR2 FQNEAQ. The CDR3 covers 14 residues. Trimming removed 4 bases at V and 3 bases at J, with 10 bases between. The CDR3 nucleotides read TGTGCCAGCAGCTCCACTACAGTTGGAAACACCATATATTTT. Translation gives CASSSTTVGNTIYF.